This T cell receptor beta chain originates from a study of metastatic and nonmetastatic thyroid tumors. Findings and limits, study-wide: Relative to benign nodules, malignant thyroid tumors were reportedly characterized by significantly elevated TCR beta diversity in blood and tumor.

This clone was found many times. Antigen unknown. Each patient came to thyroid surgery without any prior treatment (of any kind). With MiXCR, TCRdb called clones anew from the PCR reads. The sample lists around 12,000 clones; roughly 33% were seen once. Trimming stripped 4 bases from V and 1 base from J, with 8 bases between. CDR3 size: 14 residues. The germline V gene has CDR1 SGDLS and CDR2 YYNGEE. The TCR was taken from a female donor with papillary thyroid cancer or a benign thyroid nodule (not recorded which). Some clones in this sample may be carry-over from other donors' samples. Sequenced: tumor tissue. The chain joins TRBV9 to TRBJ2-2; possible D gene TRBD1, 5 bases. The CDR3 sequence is CASSITGNTGELFF. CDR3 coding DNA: TGTGCCAGCAGCATCACAGGGAACACCGGGGAGCTGTTTTTT.